This passage covers 27 T cell receptor beta chains from one sample sequenced in a study of Graves' ophthalmopathy and Graves' hyperthyroidism. Amplified TCR beta CDR3 regions were obtained using RNA transcripts as template. HTBI-primed RT-PCR formed the first round, and a multiplex PCR formed the second. Each CDR3 protein gets one entry after TCRdb re-called the multiplex PCR reads with MiXCR. This table holds about 410,000 distinct CDR3 sequences, around 20% found once. Sequencing was carried out using peripheral blood. These receptors originate from a woman between 18 and 29 years old with Graves' ophthalmopathy.

This clonotype was detected many times. The chain uses TRBV20-1 and TRBJ2-7; 7 nucleotides match TRBD1. The J segment lost 5 bases and the V segment lost 2 bases, leaving 12 bases of the junction unmatched. The CDR3 is 15 residues long. Germline V gene data show CDR1 as DFQATT and CDR2 as SNEGSKA (reference sequence). CDR3 coding DNA: TGCAGTGCTAGATGGGTTCGAGGGGGCTTACACGAGCAGTACTTC. Translation: CSARWVRGGLHEQYF.

This clonotype was picked up many times. V usage is TRBV7-2 and J usage is TRBJ2-7; TRBD2 aligns across 13 bases. The CDR3 has 15 residues. After removal of 5 bases from V and 3 bases from J, the junction contained 4 bases not matched to a gene. CDR1 and CDR2 (germline): SGHTA, FQGNSA. The CDR3 here is CASSPGLAGIYEQYF. DNA of the CDR3: TGTGCCAGCAGCCCGGGACTAGCGGGAATCTACGAGCAGTACTTC. The full variable domain, its missing parts supplied by reference TRBV7-2 and TRBJ2-7, is GAGVSQSPSNKVTEKGKDVELRCDPISGHTALYWYRQSLGQGLEFLIYFQGNSAPDKSGLPSDRFSAERTGGSVSTLTIQRTQQEDSAVYLCASSPGLAGIYEQYFGPGTRLTVT.

This clonotype appeared many times. The chain recombines TRBV20-1 with TRBJ1-1; D not resolved. This CDR3 has 12 residues. V lost 0 bases and J 6 bases, leaving 8 bases between the germline ends. Per the germline V gene, CDR1 is DFQATT and CDR2 is SNEGSKA (reference sequence). For the CDR3, the DNA is TGCAGTGCTAGAGATCGCCCGGCTGAAGCTTTCTTT. Its protein is CSARDRPAEAFF.

The table lists this clonotype with many counts. The CDR3, as DNA: TGTGCCAGCAGTTACTCGAAGGTTAATCAGCCCCAGCATTTT. It encodes CASSYSKVNQPQHF. The chain has TRBV6-5 and TRBJ1-5; unclear D gene. Trimming cost V 0 bases and J 4 bases, with 7 bases left between them. This CDR3 region has 14 residues. Germline CDR1 and CDR2: MNHEY and SVGAGI.

This clonotype was detected ten times or more. The rearrangement uses TRBV11-3 and TRBJ2-7; TRBD1 matches 8 bases. Germline V lookup: CDR1 SGHNT, CDR2 YENEEA. The CDR3 is 14 amino acids. The V and J ends lost 5 bases and 5 bases, in that order; junction bases with no gene match: 8. CDR3 DNA: TGTGCCAGCAGCATCGACCAGGGGGCAGACGAGCAGTACTTC. This encodes CASSIDQGADEQYF.

In this sample, this clonotype turned up many times. J is TRBJ1-5 and V is TRBV20-1; a possible D gene is TRBD1 (5 bases). This CDR3 spans 15 amino acids. Per the germline V gene, CDR1 is DFQATT and CDR2 is SNEGSKA (reference sequence). The ends were cut back, 5 bases at V and 2 bases at J, with 16 bases in the middle. The CDR3 DNA reads as TGCAGTGCTCGGACCCCAGGGTCTGGCAATCAGCCCCAGCATTTT. This encodes CSARTPGSGNQPQHF.

This chain uses TRBV15 with TRBJ2-5; 7 bases are shared with TRBD2. The CDR3 consists of 16 residues. V gave up 0 bases and J gave up 2 bases; unmatched junction bases: 6. Germline CDR1 and CDR2: LNHNV and YYDKDF (reference sequence). The CDR3 spells CATSRDQTGGQETQYF. The DNA of the CDR3 is TGTGCCACCAGCAGAGATCAAACGGGGGGACAAGAGACCCAGTACTTC.

In its sample, this clonotype was seen many times. The V gene is TRBV30, the J gene TRBJ1-2; D gene ambiguous. The V end lost 3 bases, the J end lost 9 bases, and 14 bases lay between the germline ends. Germline V gene lookup returns CDR1 GTSNPN and CDR2 SVGIG (reference sequence). The CDR3 has 12 residues. In DNA form, the CDR3 reads TGTGCCTGGAGCAACCCTCACGAGAGCTACACCTTC. Translating gives CAWSNPHESYTF.

This clonotype was seen repeatedly, ten times or more. The rearrangement uses TRBV12-3 or TRBV12-4 and TRBJ2-7; 9 positions match TRBD1. There are 14 residues in the CDR3. Trimming cost V 9 bases and J 6 bases; bases outside gene matches: 12. CDR3 bases: TGTGCCAGTTTAACAGGGGGCAGGTCGAGCGAGCAGTACTTC. Its protein is CASLTGGRSSEQYF.

This clonotype was counted at least ten times. The chain is built from TRBV12-3 or TRBV12-4 and TRBJ1-1; 7 bases agree with TRBD1. Trimming took 2 bases from V and 4 from J; bases not matched to a gene: 1. This CDR3 has 13 residues. Here the CDR3 DNA reads TGTGCCAGCAGTTTACCAGGGGGCACTGAAGCTTTCTTT. Amino acid sequence: CASSLPGGTEAFF.

This clonotype showed up many times. The genes are TRBV6-2 or TRBV6-3 and TRBJ2-2; 7 nucleotides match TRBD1. This CDR3 contains 12 residues. Germline CDR1 and CDR2: MNHEY and SVGEGT. V shed 7 bases, J shed 6 bases, and the junction held 2 bases outside the gene matches. CDR3 coding DNA: TGTGCCAGCATCACAGGGGCCGGGGAGCTGTTTTTT. The encoded protein is CASITGAGELFF.

In this sample, this clonotype turned up a few times. The CDR3 region has the DNA TGCAGTGCTCCAGGACTAGCGGGAGGATCGAACACCGGGGAGCTGTTTTTT. This gives the protein CSAPGLAGGSNTGELFF. The V call is TRBV20-1, the J call TRBJ2-2; 14 bases are a match to TRBD2. This CDR3 spans 17 amino acids. Germline trimming cut 5 bases from V and 0 bases from J; bases unmatched to any gene: 5. Germline V CDR1 and CDR2: DFQATT, SNEGSKA (reference sequence).

This clonotype was seen ten or more times. CDR3: CASGGWRGYTF. CDR3 nucleotide sequence: TGTGCCAGCGGGGGATGGAGGGGGTACACCTTC. The J gene is TRBJ1-2, the V gene TRBV25-1, with a tentative D call TRBD1 (6 bases). CDR3 length: 11 residues. The V gene lost 8 bases and the J gene lost 11 bases, with 15 bases spanning the gap. Germline assignment: CDR1 MGHDK and CDR2 SYGVNS.

The chain links TRBV28 to TRBJ2-5; D possibly matches TRBD1 or TRBD2 (6 bases each). Trimming took 3 bases from V and 4 from J, leaving 15 bases between them. This CDR3 comprises 15 residues. CDR1 is MDHEN and CDR2 is SYDVKM in the germline V gene. The CDR3 protein is CASSFMVQGGETQYF. CDR3 in DNA: TGTGCCAGCAGTTTTATGGTACAGGGAGGAGAGACCCAGTACTTC.

This clonotype has at least ten counts. The V gene is TRBV9, the J gene TRBJ1-5; D unclear. Germline V gene sequence: CDR1 SGDLS, CDR2 YYNGEE. The CDR3 has 9 amino acids. The V and J ends lost 5 bases and 15 bases respectively, with 9 bases between them. CDR3 in amino acids: CASRRGGHF. The CDR3 nucleotides are TGTGCCAGCAGGAGAGGTGGGCATTTT. The variable domain in full, with the rest retrieved from reference TRBV9 and TRBJ1-5, is DSGVTQTPKHLITATGQRVTLRCSPRSGDLSVYWYQQSLDQGLQFLIQYYNGEERAKGNILERFSAQQFPDLHSELNLSSLELGDSALYFCASRRGGHFGDGTRLSIL.

This clonotype came up many times. CDR3 nucleotide sequence: TGTGCCAGCAGTTCCCTAGGTGCGGGACTAGTCAACGAGCAGTACTTC. Translated: CASSSLGAGLVNEQYF. The rearrangement links TRBV27 to TRBJ2-7; TRBD2 aligns across 8 bases. From germline, CDR1 is MNHEY and CDR2 SMNVEV (reference sequence). The CDR3 consists of 16 residues. V trimming: 4 bases; J trimming: 5 bases; junction bases outside the gene matches: 13.

This clonotype showed up many times. V usage is TRBV12-3 or TRBV12-4 and J usage is TRBJ1-2; tentatively, D is TRBD1 (5 bases). Trimming cost V 6 bases and J 4 bases, with 9 bases left between them. The CDR3 loop spans 12 amino acids. CDR3 coding DNA: TGTGCCAGCAGGCTTAGGGGCTATGGCTACACCTTC. This codes for CASRLRGYGYTF.

The sample holds many counts of this clonotype. This chain links TRBV7-2 with TRBJ2-7, with TRBD1 matching over 9 bases. Trimming took 1 base from V and 5 from J; bases not matched to a gene: 3. This CDR3 is built from 14 residues. Germline V CDR1 and CDR2: SGHTA, FQGNSA. CDR3 region: CASSLGTGVDEQYF. CDR3 nucleotides: TGTGCCAGCAGCTTAGGGACAGGGGTGGACGAGCAGTACTTC.

The V and J genes are TRBV20-1 and TRBJ2-7; 9 positions agree with TRBD2. The CDR3 contains 14 residues. Germline CDR1 reads DFQATT; CDR2 reads SNEGSKA (reference sequence). V lost 5 bases to trimming and J lost 3 bases; unmatched junction nucleotides: 8. CDR3 in DNA: TGCAGTGCTGAATTAGCGGGAGCGTACTACGAGCAGTACTTC. This codes for CSAELAGAYYEQYF.

This clonotype was seen more than once but under ten times. The gene calls are TRBV6-1 and TRBJ1-5, with 10 bases identical to TRBD1. Trimming cost V 6 bases and J 6 bases; bases outside gene matches: 5. This CDR3 has 14 residues. Germline lookup yields CDR1 MNHNS and CDR2 SASEGT. The CDR3 here is CASRSGTGAQPQHF. The CDR3 coding sequence is TGTGCCAGCAGGTCCGGGACAGGGGCTCAGCCCCAGCATTTT.

As to this clonotype: Since a much larger clone is just one base distant, this may be a read error. V and J are TRBV18 and TRBJ1-1; a weak D match, TRBD1 (5 bases). Germline loops: CDR1 KGHSH, CDR2 LQKENI. The length of the CDR3 is 15 residues. CDR3 amino acids: CASPPGDSLNTEAFF. In nucleotides, the CDR3 is TGTGCCAGCCCACCAGGTGACAGCCTGAACACTGAAGCTTTCTTT.

The table lists this clonotype with many counts. The rearrangement joins TRBV27 to TRBJ1-5, with 10 positions matching TRBD1. CDR3 length equals 16 residues. V lost 7 bases to trimming and J lost 5 bases; unmatched junction nucleotides: 11. Germline lookup yields CDR1 MNHEY and CDR2 SMNVEV (reference sequence). The CDR3 protein is CASTLIGTGVYQPQHF. Here the CDR3 DNA reads TGTGCCAGCACCCTCATTGGGACAGGGGTCTATCAGCCCCAGCATTTT.

This clonotype was observed at least ten times. The chain employs TRBV24-1 and TRBJ2-6; tentatively, D is TRBD1 (6 bases). V lost 3 bases, J lost 2 bases, and 10 bases lay in between. The CDR3 totals 16 residues. CDR1 is KGHDR and CDR2 is SFDVKD in the germline V gene. The CDR3 loop reads CATSDPRGPGANVLTF. The CDR3, as DNA: TGTGCCACCAGTGATCCCAGGGGCCCTGGGGCCAACGTCCTGACTTTC.

This clonotype was observed at least ten times. This chain uses TRBV27 with TRBJ2-7; D is possibly TRBD1 or TRBD2 (6 bases each). The CDR3 runs 15 residues. V was pared by 5 bases and J by 5 bases, with 19 bases between. Germline V gene lookup returns CDR1 MNHEY and CDR2 SMNVEV (reference sequence). CDR3 nucleotides: TGTGCCAGCAGTACACTGCTAGGGGGGTTCGACGAGCAGTACTTC. Translated, it gives CASSTLLGGFDEQYF.

In this sample, this clonotype turned up many times. This chain links TRBV7-2 with TRBJ1-5, with D unresolved. The CDR3 is made up of 14 amino acids. V lost 1 base, J lost 6 bases, and 10 bases lay in between. Germline V gene data show CDR1 as SGHTA and CDR2 as FQGNSA. This chain's CDR3 is CASSLGLSTQPQHF. DNA of the CDR3: TGTGCCAGCAGCTTAGGGCTTTCTACTCAGCCCCAGCATTTT.

This clonotype came up many times. Since a much larger clone is just one base distant, this may be a read error. This chain links TRBV20-1 with TRBJ2-5; no definite D call. Per germline, CDR1 DFQATT and CDR2 SNEGSKA (reference sequence). Trimming shortened V by 5 bases and J by 4 bases, and 11 bases separated the two germline ends. The CDR3 has 12 residues. Here the CDR3 reads CSAVKLRETQYF. CDR3 in DNA: TGCAGTGCTGTCAAGCTACGAGAGACCCAGTACTTC.

In this sample, this clonotype turned up many times. The rearrangement uses TRBV12-3 or TRBV12-4 and TRBJ2-5, with no clear D. CDR3 size: 13 residues. Trimming pared 3 bases from V and 5 bases from J, leaving 10 bases between. The CDR3 bases are TGTGCCAGCAGTTTTAGTGCTCGGGAGACCCAGTACTTC. Its protein product is CASSFSARETQYF.